This T cell receptor beta chain is drawn from a study of blood T cell repertoires in COVID-19. Turning to the study itself: Material from acute and convalescent COVID-19 was sourced from the United States, Italy and Spain. PBMCs, B-cell-depleted T cells, or T cells provided the cDNA or gDNA that made up the material.

Patients at the Seattle site were enrolled during active infection and followed longitudinally. The CDR3 sequence is 14 residues long. The germline V gene has CDR1 SGHTA and CDR2 FQGNSA. Trimming cost V 5 bases and J 6 bases, with 14 bases left between them. In the authors' methods: Reference gene primer amplification gave nucleated cell count estimates. The data were produced by immunoSEQ multiplex PCR, yet TCRdb's version contains in-frame clones alone and is incomplete. That table supplies the V and J calls and clone size; D and trimming were determined from the DNA. This sample has about 270,000 clones, with 86% found just once.

This receptor was taken from a woman of 80 years or more with COVID-19, enrolled during active disease. The chain couples TRBV7-2 to TRBJ2-1; tentatively, D is TRBD2 (6 bases). Source material: peripheral blood. Here the CDR3 DNA reads TGTGCCAGCAGCCGGGACTCAGCTAGCAATGAGCAGTTCTTC. Protein product: CASSRDSASNEQFF.